The clone carrying this T cell receptor (beta chain) was observed a single time. Antigen unknown. The data were taken from a study of T cell responses to AZD1222 COVID-19 vaccine. The V end was cut by 5 bases, the J end by 7 bases, with 14 bases between. The CDR3 consists of 13 residues. In germline, CDR1 is MRHNA, CDR2 SNTAGT. Broader study findings: Repertoire sampling happened only post peak T cell response. Donors were chiefly white British, with a greater number of females, and clonal diversity was perhaps underestimated.

Clones were sequenced by immunoSEQ multiplex PCR, and TCRdb holds only the in-frame ones, with some missing. Here the sample spans 35,000 or so clones, around nine tenths being singletons. This chain uses TRBV6-4 with TRBJ1-2; D is perhaps TRBD1 (5 bases). Sample: peripheral blood, taken on day 0 of AZD1222 vaccination. The source is an adult in good health. CDR3 in amino acids: CASSSTATTGYTF. The CDR3 DNA follows: TGTGCCAGCAGTTCGACAGCCACTACTGGCTACACCTTC.